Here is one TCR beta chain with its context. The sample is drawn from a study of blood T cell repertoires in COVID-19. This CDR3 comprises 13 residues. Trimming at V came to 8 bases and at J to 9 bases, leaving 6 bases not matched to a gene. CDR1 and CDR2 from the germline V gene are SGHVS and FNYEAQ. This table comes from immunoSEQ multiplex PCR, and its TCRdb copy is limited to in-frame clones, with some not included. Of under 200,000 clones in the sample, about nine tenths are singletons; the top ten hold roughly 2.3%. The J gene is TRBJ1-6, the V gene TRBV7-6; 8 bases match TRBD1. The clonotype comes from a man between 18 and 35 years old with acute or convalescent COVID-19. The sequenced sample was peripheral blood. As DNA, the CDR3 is TGTGCCAGCGGCAGGGGGCAGGGTTCACCCCTCCACTTT. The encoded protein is CASGRGQGSPLHF.